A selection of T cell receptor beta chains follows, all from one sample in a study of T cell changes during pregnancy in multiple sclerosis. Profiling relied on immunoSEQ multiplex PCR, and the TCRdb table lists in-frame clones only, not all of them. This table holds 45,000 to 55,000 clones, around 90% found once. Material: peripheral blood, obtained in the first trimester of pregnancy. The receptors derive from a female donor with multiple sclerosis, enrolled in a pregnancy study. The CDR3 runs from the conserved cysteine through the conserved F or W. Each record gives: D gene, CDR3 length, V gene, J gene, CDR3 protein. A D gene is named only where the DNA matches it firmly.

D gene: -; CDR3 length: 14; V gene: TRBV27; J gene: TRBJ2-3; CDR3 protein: CASSLGRRTDTQYF
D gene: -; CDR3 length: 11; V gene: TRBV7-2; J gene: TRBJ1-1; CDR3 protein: CASSVGQEAFF
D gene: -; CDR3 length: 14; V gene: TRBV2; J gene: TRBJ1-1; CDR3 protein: CASRPGGGNTEAFF
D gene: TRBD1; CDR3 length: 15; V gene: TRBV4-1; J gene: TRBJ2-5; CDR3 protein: CASSQFGQEEETQYF
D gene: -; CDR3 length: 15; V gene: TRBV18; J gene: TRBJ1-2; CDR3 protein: CASSPIRNTNYGYTF
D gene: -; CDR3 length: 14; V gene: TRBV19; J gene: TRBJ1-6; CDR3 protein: CASSIDQGSSPLHF
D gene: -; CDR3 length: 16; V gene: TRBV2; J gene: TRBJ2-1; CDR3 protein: CASSRGLYSSYNEQFF
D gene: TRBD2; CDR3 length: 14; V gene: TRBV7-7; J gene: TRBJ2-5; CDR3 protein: CASSSGTSGETQYF
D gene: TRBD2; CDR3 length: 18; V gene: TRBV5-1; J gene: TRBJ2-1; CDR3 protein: CASSARPWASGGLNEQFF
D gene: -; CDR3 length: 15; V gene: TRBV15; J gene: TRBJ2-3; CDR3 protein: CATSTLQGSADTQYF
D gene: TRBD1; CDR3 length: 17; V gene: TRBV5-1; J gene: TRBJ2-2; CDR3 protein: CASSWTGGQANTGELFF
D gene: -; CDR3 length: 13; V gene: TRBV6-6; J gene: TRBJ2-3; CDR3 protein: CASLLNHRDTQYF
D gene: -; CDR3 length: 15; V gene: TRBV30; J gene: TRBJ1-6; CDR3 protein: CAWNSGGAGASPLHF
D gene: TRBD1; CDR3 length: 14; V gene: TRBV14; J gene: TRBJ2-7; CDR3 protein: CASSWTGVSYEQYF
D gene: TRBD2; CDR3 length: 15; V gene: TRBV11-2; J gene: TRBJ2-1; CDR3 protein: CASSSSGQSFREQFF
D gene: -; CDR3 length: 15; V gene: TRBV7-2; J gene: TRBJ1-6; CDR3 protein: CASSLYAMGRSPLHF
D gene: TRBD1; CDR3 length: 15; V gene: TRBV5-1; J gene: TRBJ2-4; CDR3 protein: CASSLEGQGRTIQYF
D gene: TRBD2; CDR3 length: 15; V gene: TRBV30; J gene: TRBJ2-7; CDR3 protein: CAWSLGSGGTYEQYF
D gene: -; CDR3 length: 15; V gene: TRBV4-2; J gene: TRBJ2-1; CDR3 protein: CASSQDREPYNEQFF
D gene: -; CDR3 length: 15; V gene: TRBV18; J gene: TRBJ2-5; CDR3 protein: CASSPLPTGQETQYF
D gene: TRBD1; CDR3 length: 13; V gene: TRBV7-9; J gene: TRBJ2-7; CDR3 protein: CASSWTGYSEQYF
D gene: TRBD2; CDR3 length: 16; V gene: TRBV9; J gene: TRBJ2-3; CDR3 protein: CASSGQRGGISDTQYF
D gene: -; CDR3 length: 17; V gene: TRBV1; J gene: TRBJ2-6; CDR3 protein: CTSRISLCKSRANVLTF
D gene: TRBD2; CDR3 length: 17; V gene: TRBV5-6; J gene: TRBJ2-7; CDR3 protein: CASSPGLAGGLSYEQYF
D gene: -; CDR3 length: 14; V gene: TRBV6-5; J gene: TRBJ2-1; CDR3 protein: CASRSQGRLNEQFF
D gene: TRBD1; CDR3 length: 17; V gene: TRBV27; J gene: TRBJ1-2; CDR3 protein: CASSPDDRGPSFYGYTF
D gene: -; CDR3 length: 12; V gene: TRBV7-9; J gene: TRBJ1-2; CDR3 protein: CASSRGNYGYTF
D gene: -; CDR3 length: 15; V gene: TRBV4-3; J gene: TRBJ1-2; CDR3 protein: CASSTGTGNPYGYTF
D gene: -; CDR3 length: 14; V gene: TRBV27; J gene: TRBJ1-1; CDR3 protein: CASSLNRVATEAFF
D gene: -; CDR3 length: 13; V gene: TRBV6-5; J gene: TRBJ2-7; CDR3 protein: CASSYDRDYEQYF
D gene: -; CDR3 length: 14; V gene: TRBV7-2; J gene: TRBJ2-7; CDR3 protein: CASSLGTALREQYF
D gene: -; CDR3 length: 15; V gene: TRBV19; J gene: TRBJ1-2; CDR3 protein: CASSQLYRANYGYTF
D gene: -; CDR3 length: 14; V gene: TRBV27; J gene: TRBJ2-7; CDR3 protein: CASSLVGDTYEQYF
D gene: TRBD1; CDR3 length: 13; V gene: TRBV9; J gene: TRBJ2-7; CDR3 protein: CASSAGTGYEQYF
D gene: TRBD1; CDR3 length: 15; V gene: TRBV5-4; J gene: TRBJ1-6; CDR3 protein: CASSLQGQQNSPLHF
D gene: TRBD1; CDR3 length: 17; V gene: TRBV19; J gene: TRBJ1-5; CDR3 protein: CASRSFGTGRSNQPQHF
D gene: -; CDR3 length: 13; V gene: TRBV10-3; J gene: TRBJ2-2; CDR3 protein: CATTALQGGELFF
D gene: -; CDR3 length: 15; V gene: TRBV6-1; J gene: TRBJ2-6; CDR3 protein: CASRLQVSGANVLTF
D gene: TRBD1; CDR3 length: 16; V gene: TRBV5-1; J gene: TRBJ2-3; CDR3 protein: CASSKGDRGSTDTQYF
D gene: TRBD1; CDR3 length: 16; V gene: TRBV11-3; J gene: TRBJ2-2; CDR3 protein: CASSFQGARGHGELFF
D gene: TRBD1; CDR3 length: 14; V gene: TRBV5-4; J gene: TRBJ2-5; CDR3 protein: CASSSQGAQETQYF
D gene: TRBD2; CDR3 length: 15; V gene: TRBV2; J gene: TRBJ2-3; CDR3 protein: CASSVRGGRTDTQYF
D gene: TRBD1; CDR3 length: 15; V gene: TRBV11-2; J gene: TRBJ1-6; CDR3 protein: CASSEGAGWNSPLHF
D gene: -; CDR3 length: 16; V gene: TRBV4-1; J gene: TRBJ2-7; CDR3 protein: CASSQVLRGPSYEQYF
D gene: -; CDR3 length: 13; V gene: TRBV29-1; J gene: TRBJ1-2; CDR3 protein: CSVERGLGYGYTF
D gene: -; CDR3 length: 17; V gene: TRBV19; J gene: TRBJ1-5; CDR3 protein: CASGSGGYGHSNQPQHF
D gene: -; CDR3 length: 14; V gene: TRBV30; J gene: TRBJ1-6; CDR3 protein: CAWSVLDGDSPLHF
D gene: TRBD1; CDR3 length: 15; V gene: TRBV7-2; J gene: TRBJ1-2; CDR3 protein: CASSLTGAPFYGYTF
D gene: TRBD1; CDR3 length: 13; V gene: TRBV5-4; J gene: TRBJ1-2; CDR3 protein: CASSQEQGNGYTF
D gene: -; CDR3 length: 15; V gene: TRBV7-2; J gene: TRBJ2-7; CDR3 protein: CASSLMGLASYEQYF
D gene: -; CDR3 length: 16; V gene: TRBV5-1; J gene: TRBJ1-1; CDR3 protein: CASSWWGGFGNTEAFF
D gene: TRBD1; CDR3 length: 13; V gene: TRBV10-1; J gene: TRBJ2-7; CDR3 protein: CASSQGQGYEQYF
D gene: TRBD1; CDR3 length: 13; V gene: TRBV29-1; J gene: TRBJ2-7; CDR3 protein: CSVEGDRSYEQYF